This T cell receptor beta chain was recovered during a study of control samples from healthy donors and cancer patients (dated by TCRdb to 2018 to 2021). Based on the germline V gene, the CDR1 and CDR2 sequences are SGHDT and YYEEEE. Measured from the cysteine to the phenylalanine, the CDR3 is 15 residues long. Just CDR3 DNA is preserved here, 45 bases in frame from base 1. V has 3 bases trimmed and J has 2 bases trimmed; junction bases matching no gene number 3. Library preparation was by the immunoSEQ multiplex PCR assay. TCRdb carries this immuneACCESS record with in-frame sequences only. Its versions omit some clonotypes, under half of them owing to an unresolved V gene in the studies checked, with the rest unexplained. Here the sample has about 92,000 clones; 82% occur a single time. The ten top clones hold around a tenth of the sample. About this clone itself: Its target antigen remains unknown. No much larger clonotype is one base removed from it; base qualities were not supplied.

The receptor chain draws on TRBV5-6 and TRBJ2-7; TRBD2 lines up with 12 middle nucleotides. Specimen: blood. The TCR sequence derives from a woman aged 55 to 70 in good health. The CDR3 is CASSSRTSGAYEQYF. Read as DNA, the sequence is TGTGCCAGCAGCTCCCGGACTAGCGGGGCCTACGAGCAGTACTTC.